These 6 T cell receptor beta chains share one sample of origin, sequenced in a study of T cells in Graves' hyperthyroidism and ophthalmopathy. Amplified regions were TCR beta CDR3 sequences from RNA transcripts. The TCR CDR3 was amplified in a first-round RT-PCR using the HTBI primer set. MiXCR, run by TCRdb on the multiplex PCR reads, gives a single entry per CDR3 protein. The table has hundreds of thousands of distinct CDR3 sequences, roughly 45% seen once. The source material was peripheral blood or thyroid tissue (not recorded which). The receptor source for this set is an adult man with Graves' disease, either hyperthyroidism or ophthalmopathy (not recorded which).

This clonotype was observed a few times. The V call is TRBV19, the J call TRBJ2-2, with D possibly TRBD1 on 6 matching bases. V lost 5 bases and J lost 5, with 15 bases in between. This CDR3 contains 15 residues. The V gene's germline CDR1 is LNHDA and CDR2 SQIVND (reference sequence). The CDR3 nucleotides read TGTGCCAGTAGTCCCATTAGGACAGCGACCGGGGAGCTGTTTTTT. It encodes CASSPIRTATGELFF.

This clonotype has only a few counts. The chain recombines TRBV5-1 with TRBJ2-7; maybe TRBD1 (6 bases). The CDR3 runs 14 residues. V lost 5 bases and J lost 6, with 18 bases in between. The germline gives CDR1 SGHRS, CDR2 YFSETQ. The CDR3 region has the DNA TGCGCCAGCAGTTCCGGGACACCGGTGGGCGAGCAGTACTTC. Translating gives CASSSGTPVGEQYF.

V gene TRBV20-1 combines with J gene TRBJ2-5; 7 positions agree with TRBD1. Trimming cost V 2 bases and J 1 base; bases outside gene matches: 4. Germline V gene data show CDR1 as DFQATT and CDR2 as SNEGSKA (reference sequence). The CDR3 contains 14 residues. The CDR3 DNA is TGCAGTGCTAGAAAGGGGACAGCCCAAGAGACCCAGTACTTC. Encoded protein: CSARKGTAQETQYF.

This clonotype appeared a few times. The rearrangement joins TRBV2 to TRBJ1-4, with D maybe TRBD1 (6 bases). The CDR3 has 17 amino acids. From germline, CDR1 is SNHLY and CDR2 FYNNEI. Trimming took off 4 bases at V and 0 bases at J, with 15 bases between the two ends. The CDR3 nucleotides read TGTGCCAGCAGTGGGGGCGGGGACATCGCAACTAATGAAAAACTGTTTTTT. Translation gives CASSGGGDIATNEKLFF.

In the case of this clonotype: An end of the junction does not agree with germline; a read error may underlie this. The CDR3 DNA follows: TGCAGCGTTGAGGGGCTTTCCGGGACCTCAAGATCCTACAAGCAGTACTTC. It specifies CSVEGLSGTSRSYKQYF. The chain links TRBV29-1 to TRBJ2-7; D possibly uses TRBD1 or TRBD2 (5 bases each). Germline CDR1 reads SQVTM; CDR2 reads ANQGSEA. The CDR3 is 17 residues long.

A single count supports this clonotype. This chain links TRBV7-2 with TRBJ1-2, with TRBD1 matching over 10 bases. Trimming at V came to 5 bases and at J to 10 bases, leaving 10 bases not matched to a gene. CDR1 and CDR2 (germline): SGHTA, FQGNSA. This CDR3 has 14 amino acids. As DNA, the CDR3 is TGTGCCAGCAGCCCCCCGGGACAGGGGATTGACTACACCTTC. Its protein product is CASSPPGQGIDYTF.